These 27 T cell receptor beta chains came from one sample sequenced in a study of cytomegalovirus exposure and HLA in healthy donors. The PCR had 60 Vbeta and 13 Jbeta primers. Libraries were prepared by immunoSEQ multiplex PCR; TCRdb keeps only in-frame clonotypes and omits some of them. The profile shows 70,000 to 90,000 clones, roughly 80% of them singletons. The sequenced sample consisted of PBMCs. Source of these receptors: a man in his forties in good health and CMV-seronegative.

This clone was observed once. V usage is TRBV5-1 and J usage is TRBJ2-3; 9 nucleotides agree with TRBD1. This CDR3 is 15 amino acids long. CDR1 SGHRS and CDR2 YFSETQ come from the germline V gene. V shed 2 bases and J 4 bases; nucleotides not matched to a gene: 5. CDR3 bases: TGCGCCAGCAGCTTTGGGGGACAGGGACCAGATACGCAGTATTTT. Amino acids: CASSFGGQGPDTQYF. The full variable domain, its missing parts supplied by reference TRBV5-1 and TRBJ2-3, is KAGVTQTPRYLIKTRGQQVTLSCSPISGHRSVSWYQQTPGQGLQFLFEYFSETQRNKGNFPGRFSGRQFSNSRSEMNVSTLELGDSALYLCASSFGGQGPDTQYFGPGTRLTVL.

V usage is TRBV14 and J usage is TRBJ1-1; 11 bases fit TRBD1. This CDR3 is built from 15 residues. V lost 4 bases, J lost 4 bases, and 5 bases stayed unmatched. Per the germline V gene, CDR1 is SGHDN and CDR2 is FVKESK. For the CDR3, the DNA is TGTGCCAGCAGCCGAGGACAGGGGGCGAGCACTGAAGCTTTCTTT. It encodes CASSRGQGASTEAFF.

This sequence joins TRBV9 and TRBJ2-5, with 8 bases aligning to TRBD2. Losses at the gene ends were 0 bases for V and 5 bases for J; bases not matched to a gene: 6. The CDR3 totals 15 residues. CDR1 and CDR2 from the germline V gene are SGDLS and YYNGEE. The CDR3 loop reads CASSVAPASGETQYF. The DNA for the CDR3 is TGTGCCAGCAGCGTAGCTCCCGCTAGCGGGGAGACCCAGTACTTC. The whole variable domain, filled in from reference TRBV9 and TRBJ2-5, reads DSGVTQTPKHLITATGQRVTLRCSPRSGDLSVYWYQQSLDQGLQFLIQYYNGEERAKGNILERFSAQQFPDLHSELNLSSLELGDSALYFCASSVAPASGETQYFGPGTRLLVL.

This chain joins TRBV28 and TRBJ2-5; 11 bases map to TRBD2. Germline CDR1 MDHEN, CDR2 SYDVKM. V shed 2 bases and J 2 bases; nucleotides not matched to a gene: 13. The CDR3 has 19 amino acids. In nucleotides, the CDR3 is TGTGCCAGCAGTTTAGGAGTCCCTAGCGGGAGGATCGGGCAAGAGACCCAGTACTTC. It yields the protein CASSLGVPSGRIGQETQYF.

The V call is TRBV5-8, the J call TRBJ1-2; tentatively, D is TRBD1 (5 bases). The CDR3 spans 13 residues. Trimming removed 4 bases at V and 10 bases at J, with 17 bases between. Germline V lookup: CDR1 SGHTS, CDR2 YDEGEE. The DNA for the CDR3 is TGTGCCAGCAGCCACAGGTCCTGGGGTCTCTACACCTTC. This codes for CASSHRSWGLYTF.

This chain connects TRBV15 to TRBJ2-2; the match to TRBD1 covers 7 bases. V was clipped by 3 bases and J by 5 bases; unmatched bases: 3. Per germline, CDR1 LNHNV and CDR2 YYDKDF (reference sequence). The CDR3 sequence is 14 residues long. The CDR3 spells CATSRTGFTGELFF. CDR3 bases: TGTGCCACCAGCAGGACAGGGTTTACCGGGGAGCTGTTTTTT.

The gene calls are TRBV28 and TRBJ1-4; D remains ambiguous. CDR1 and CDR2 from the germline V gene are MDHEN and SYDVKM. The CDR3 consists of 15 residues. Between the trimmed V and J ends, which lost 7 bases and 0 bases, there was a span of 12 bases. The CDR3 region is CASIGSAATNEKLFF. CDR3 sequence (DNA): TGTGCCAGCATCGGGTCGGCGGCAACTAATGAAAAACTGTTTTTT.

This clone occurred many times. The chain links TRBV6-1 to TRBJ2-7; the match to TRBD2 covers 13 bases. Germline CDR1 is MNHNS and CDR2 is SASEGT. J was trimmed by 6 bases and V by 5 bases; bases with no gene match: 4. CDR3 length: 14 residues. DNA of the CDR3: TGTGCCAGCAGTACACTAGCGGGAGGGAGCGAGCAGTACTTC. Protein product: CASSTLAGGSEQYF.

The chain has TRBV7-9 and TRBJ1-1, with D unclear. Germline assignment: CDR1 SEHNR and CDR2 FQNEAQ (reference sequence). V shed 5 bases and J shed 0 bases, with 7 bases lying between them. The CDR3 consists of 13 residues. The CDR3 DNA reads TGTGCCAGCAGCCCGGTATTGAACACTGAAGCTTTCTTT. It specifies CASSPVLNTEAFF.

The count of this clone is one. For the CDR3, the DNA is TGTGCCAGCAGTGCTCTAGCGGGAGACACCGGGGAGCTGTTTTTT. Protein product: CASSALAGDTGELFF. The chain couples TRBV6-1 to TRBJ2-2, with 10 bases that match TRBD2. The germline V gene encodes CDR1 MNHNS and CDR2 SASEGT. The CDR3 is made up of 15 amino acids. The ends lost 4 bases at V and 3 bases at J; junction bases unmatched: 2.

V usage is TRBV19 and J usage is TRBJ2-7, with D tentatively TRBD1 (5 bases). The CDR3 spans 13 residues. Germline CDR1 and CDR2: LNHDA and SQIVND (reference sequence). Trimming took off 3 bases at V and 2 bases at J, with 8 bases between the two ends. As DNA, the CDR3 is TGTGCCAGTAGTATGTCAGGGACCTACGAGCAGTACTTC. Protein product: CASSMSGTYEQYF.

V usage is TRBV6-5 and J usage is TRBJ2-7; 7 bases agree with TRBD1. Per the germline V gene, CDR1 is MNHEY and CDR2 is SVGAGI. Losses at the gene ends were 5 bases for V and 6 bases for J; bases not matched to a gene: 7. This CDR3 has 13 amino acids. The CDR3 loop reads CASSLKGATEQYF. The CDR3 DNA follows: TGTGCCAGCAGTCTGAAGGGGGCGACCGAGCAGTACTTC.

This clone was detected only a few times. This chain joins TRBV7-2 and TRBJ1-4, with no clear D. V was shortened by 1 base and J by 7 bases, with 4 bases between the two germline ends. Per the germline V gene, CDR1 is SGHTA and CDR2 is FQGNSA. This CDR3 has 12 residues. In nucleotides, the CDR3 is TGTGCCAGCAGCTTAGATCTTGAAAAACTGTTTTTT. Protein product: CASSLDLEKLFF.

This clone was found once. The genes are TRBV27 and TRBJ2-7; D possibly corresponds to TRBD1 (6 bases). The length of the CDR3 is 13 residues. Germline assignment: CDR1 MNHEY and CDR2 SMNVEV (reference sequence). Trimming took off 4 bases at V and 4 bases at J, with 11 bases between the two ends. The CDR3 nucleotides read TGTGCCAGCAGTTCCTCTCAGGGGTACGAGCAGTACTTC. Translated, it gives CASSSSQGYEQYF.

The V gene is TRBV11-2, the J gene TRBJ2-7; no reliable D call. The germline V gene has CDR1 SGHAT and CDR2 FQNNGV. The length of the CDR3 is 15 residues. Trimming took off 4 bases at V and 0 bases at J, with 13 bases between the two ends. The CDR3 nucleotides are TGTGCCAGCAGCTATGGCAGGTCGAGCTCCTACGAGCAGTACTTC. Amino acids: CASSYGRSSSYEQYF.

The chain links TRBV7-9 to TRBJ1-2; 10 bases match TRBD1. Trimming removed 4 bases from V and 8 bases from J; junction bases left unmatched: 4. Germline V gene sequence: CDR1 SEHNR, CDR2 FQNEAQ (reference sequence). The CDR3 has 13 amino acids. The CDR3 spells CASSSGQGSGYTF. The CDR3 DNA reads as TGTGCCAGCAGCTCGGGACAGGGGAGCGGCTACACCTTC. Variable domain in full (rest from reference TRBV7-9 and TRBJ1-2): DTGVSQNPRHKITKRGQNVTFRCDPISEHNRLYWYRQTLGQGPEFLTYFQNEAQLEKSRLLSDRFSAERPKGSFSTLEIQRTEQGDSAMYLCASSSGQGSGYTFGSGTRLTVV.

This chain links TRBV6-1 with TRBJ1-3, with 7 bases that match TRBD1. Germline loops: CDR1 MNHNS, CDR2 SASEGT. The CDR3 is made up of 17 amino acids. J was trimmed by 2 bases and V by 4 bases; bases with no gene match: 11. The CDR3 here is CASSGRTGFGAGNTIYF. In DNA, the CDR3 is TGTGCCAGCAGTGGCAGGACAGGCTTTGGGGCTGGAAACACCATATATTTT.

The chain couples TRBV7-9 to TRBJ1-2; the match to TRBD1 covers 8 bases. V dropped 4 bases and J dropped 3; count of bases not matched to a gene: 4. The CDR3 has 14 amino acids. Germline-derived CDR1 and CDR2 are SEHNR and FQNEAQ (reference sequence). CDR3 bases: TGTGCCAGCAGCTCCGGACAGGGAGACTATGGCTACACCTTC. It specifies CASSSGQGDYGYTF.

This clone came up once. The chain joins TRBV29-1 to TRBJ2-6, with TRBD1 matching over 7 bases. In germline, CDR1 is SQVTM, CDR2 ANQGSEA. The CDR3 is 18 amino acids. The J segment lost 0 bases and the V segment lost 5 bases, leaving 13 bases of the junction unmatched. CDR3 DNA sequence: TGCAGCGTTCGCCAGCCCGGGACAGACCACTCTGGGGCCAACGTCCTGACTTTC. This sequence encodes CSVRQPGTDHSGANVLTF.

The V and J genes are TRBV28 and TRBJ1-2; the D gene is possibly TRBD1 (6 bases). The CDR3 covers 14 residues. V lost 6 bases, J lost 7 bases, and 18 bases lay in between. The germline V gene encodes CDR1 MDHEN and CDR2 SYDVKM. CDR3 residues: CASRPTGIVGGYTF. In DNA, the CDR3 is TGTGCCAGCAGACCCACAGGGATAGTTGGTGGCTACACCTTC.

In this sample, this clone turned up a few times. This chain joins TRBV4-1 and TRBJ2-7; 14 nucleotides line up with TRBD2. J gave up 6 bases and V 5 bases, and 12 bases lay outside the gene matches. Germline CDR1 and CDR2: MGHRA and YSYEKL. The CDR3 spans 17 residues. This CDR3 is CASSWGLAGVRSLEQYF. CDR3 DNA sequence: TGCGCCAGCAGCTGGGGACTAGCGGGAGTGCGGTCTCTCGAGCAGTACTTC.

This clone was seen only a few times. The chain recombines TRBV30 with TRBJ1-2; 8 bases are shared with TRBD1. The CDR3 runs 13 residues. Unmatched junction bases numbered 7, after V lost 4 bases and J lost 6 bases. The germline V gene has CDR1 GTSNPN and CDR2 SVGIG (reference sequence). This CDR3 reads CAWTKPGQDGYTF. Here the CDR3 DNA reads TGTGCCTGGACGAAACCGGGACAGGATGGCTACACCTTC. The full variable domain, rest sourced from reference TRBV30 and TRBJ1-2, is SQTIHQWPATLVQPVGSPLSLECTVEGTSNPNLYWYRQAAGRGLQLLFYSVGIGQISSEVPQNLSASRPQDRQFILSSKKLLLSDSGFYLCAWTKPGQDGYTFGSGTRLTVV.

This rearrangement joins TRBV19 to TRBJ2-5; D might be TRBD2 (6 bases). CDR3 size: 14 residues. The V end was cut by 6 bases, the J end by 5 bases, with 16 bases between. CDR1 and CDR2 from the germline V gene are LNHDA and SQIVND (reference sequence). For the CDR3, the DNA is TGTGCCAGTAGCCGGGACGGGGGAGCGGAGACCCAGTACTTC. Encoded protein: CASSRDGGAETQYF.

This chain uses TRBV5-1 with TRBJ2-3, with TRBD1 matching over 9 bases. Germline-derived CDR1 and CDR2 are SGHRS and YFSETQ. V lost 0 bases, J lost 1 base, and 0 bases stayed unmatched. CDR3 length: 15 residues. In nucleotides, the CDR3 is TGCGCCAGCAGCTTGGACAGGGGGCGCACAGATACGCAGTATTTT. Amino acids: CASSLDRGRTDTQYF.

The rearrangement links TRBV19 to TRBJ1-5; 9 bases fit TRBD1. This CDR3 region has 15 residues. Germline-derived CDR1 and CDR2 are LNHDA and SQIVND (reference sequence). V shed 4 bases, J shed 2 bases, and the junction held 3 bases outside the gene matches. The CDR3 protein is CASSTRTGGNQPQHF. In DNA form, the CDR3 reads TGTGCCAGTAGTACGAGGACAGGGGGCAATCAGCCCCAGCATTTT.

The chain links TRBV6-5 to TRBJ1-1; TRBD1 agrees at 9 bases. V trimming: 6 bases; J trimming: 1 base; junction bases outside the gene matches: 0. Germline loops: CDR1 MNHEY, CDR2 SVGAGI. The CDR3 covers 13 residues. The DNA for the CDR3 is TGTGCCAGCAGACAGGGGGCGAACACTGAAGCTTTCTTT. It yields the protein CASRQGANTEAFF.

This CDR3 is CAIRTDRSLNTGELFF. The CDR3, as DNA: TGTGCCATCAGAACGGACAGGTCGTTGAACACCGGGGAGCTGTTTTTT. This chain uses TRBV10-3 with TRBJ2-2; 7 bases are a match to TRBD1. Trimming took 6 bases from V and 1 from J; bases not matched to a gene: 8. Germline V CDR1 and CDR2: ENHRY, SYGVKD. The CDR3 covers 16 residues.